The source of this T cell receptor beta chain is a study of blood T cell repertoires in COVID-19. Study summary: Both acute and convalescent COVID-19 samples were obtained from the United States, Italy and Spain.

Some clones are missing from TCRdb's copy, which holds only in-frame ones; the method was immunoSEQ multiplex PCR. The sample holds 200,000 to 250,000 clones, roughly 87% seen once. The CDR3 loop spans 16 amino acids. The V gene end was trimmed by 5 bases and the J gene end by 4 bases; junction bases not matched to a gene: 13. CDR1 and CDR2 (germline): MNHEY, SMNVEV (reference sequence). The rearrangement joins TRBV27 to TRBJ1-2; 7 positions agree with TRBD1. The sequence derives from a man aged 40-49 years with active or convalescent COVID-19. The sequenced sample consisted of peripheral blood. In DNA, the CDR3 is TGTGCCAGCAGTCCTACATGGTCGACAGGGCTCTATGGCTACACCTTC. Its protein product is CASSPTWSTGLYGYTF.